Presented here are 29 T cell receptor beta chains from one specimen sequenced in a study of blood T cell repertoires in COVID-19. Here immunoSEQ multiplex PCR was the method, and the copy in TCRdb shows in-frame clones only, minus some. Altogether 40,000 to 55,000 clones are present, about 88% being singletons, with the ten largest covering roughly an eighth. Sequenced: peripheral blood. The receptor source for this set is a human donor in a cohort sampled during active COVID-19.

V is TRBV18 and J is TRBJ2-7; no clear D gene. Trimming removed 1 base from V and 6 bases from J, with 7 bases in between. CDR3 length: 12 amino acids. CDR1 and CDR2 from the germline V gene are KGHSH and LQKENI. CDR3 DNA sequence: TGTGCCAGCTCACCACGGCCGGGCGAGCAGTACTTC. Its protein product is CASSPRPGEQYF.

The CDR3 bases are TGCGCCAGCAGTGACCGGGACAGGGTGACGGGTGAGCAGTTCTTC. This translates into CASSDRDRVTGEQFF. The chain employs TRBV4-1 and TRBJ2-1; 9 positions match TRBD1. V gave up 6 bases and J gave up 9 bases; unmatched junction bases: 12. This CDR3 contains 15 residues. Germline CDR1 and CDR2: MGHRA and YSYEKL.

J is TRBJ2-7 and V is TRBV6-5, with D unresolved. Germline-derived CDR1 and CDR2 are MNHEY and SVGAGI. The ends were cut back, 6 bases at V and 5 bases at J, with 11 bases in the middle. This CDR3 comprises 12 residues. The CDR3 region is CASRQAPHEQYF. DNA for the CDR3: TGTGCCAGCAGGCAAGCCCCCCACGAGCAGTACTTC.

This clone came up a few times. The V and J genes are TRBV30 and TRBJ1-6; D remains ambiguous. This CDR3 contains 15 residues. CDR1 is GTSNPN, CDR2 SVGIG, per germline (reference sequence). V lost 3 bases and J lost 7, with 16 bases in between. The CDR3 reads CAWRGRFVRNSPLHF. The CDR3, as DNA: TGTGCCTGGAGGGGCCGCTTTGTTAGAAATTCACCCCTCCACTTT.

This sequence joins TRBV24-1 and TRBJ2-5; tentative D call: TRBD2 (5 bases). Looked up from germline, CDR1 is KGHDR and CDR2 is SFDVKD. Deletions cut 0 bases from V and 1 base from J, with 8 bases between. The CDR3 has 15 residues. DNA of the CDR3: TGTGCCACCAGTGATTTGACGCGGGCCCAAGAGACCCAGTACTTC. It translates to CATSDLTRAQETQYF.

The chain has TRBV3-1 (or the pseudogene TRBV3-2) and TRBJ2-5, with 12 positions matching TRBD1. Looked up from germline, CDR1 is LGHDT and CDR2 is YNNKEL (reference sequence). Losses at the gene ends were 4 bases for V and 5 bases for J; bases not matched to a gene: 5. The CDR3 spans 15 residues. CDR3: CASSPTGTGGETQYF. The CDR3 coding sequence is TGTGCCAGCAGCCCGACCGGGACAGGGGGCGAGACCCAGTACTTC.

This chain links TRBV5-1 with TRBJ2-1; 13 bases fit TRBD2. The V segment lost 4 bases and the J segment 4 bases; nucleotides outside the gene matches: 8. The CDR3 runs 17 residues. Germline loops: CDR1 SGHRS, CDR2 YFSETQ. The CDR3, as DNA: TGCGCCAGCAGCCAGAGGGGACTAGCGGGGTCATACAATGAGCAGTTCTTC. Its protein is CASSQRGLAGSYNEQFF.

This chain uses TRBV29-1 with TRBJ1-2; the D is unclear. Deletions cut 3 bases from V and 2 bases from J, with 10 bases between. The CDR3 extends over 13 amino acids. From germline, CDR1 is SQVTM and CDR2 ANQGSEA. As DNA, the CDR3 is TGCAGCGTTGAGATCGGTCCCAACTATGGCTACACCTTC. It is translated as CSVEIGPNYGYTF.

V is TRBV6-5 and J is TRBJ1-5; D is possibly TRBD1 (6 bases). The germline gives CDR1 MNHEY, CDR2 SVGAGI. V was pared by 5 bases and J by 4 bases, with 9 bases between. This CDR3 is built from 13 residues. The CDR3 sequence is CASSRTANQPQHF. The CDR3 region has the DNA TGTGCCAGCAGTAGGACAGCTAATCAGCCCCAGCATTTT.

The chain joins TRBV7-2 to TRBJ2-1, with 12 bases aligning to TRBD2. Germline lookup yields CDR1 SGHTA and CDR2 FQGNSA. This CDR3 spans 12 amino acids. V was pared by 5 bases and J by 16 bases, with 6 bases of the junction left unmatched. This chain's CDR3 is CASSPPGLAGFF. The DNA for the CDR3 is TGTGCCAGCAGCCCACCGGGACTAGCGGGTTTCTTC.

J is TRBJ2-2 and V is TRBV9, with 9 bases lining up with TRBD2. The CDR3 spans 15 residues. Germline CDR1 SGDLS, CDR2 YYNGEE. J gave up 6 bases and V 6 bases, and 9 bases lay outside the gene matches. The CDR3 coding sequence is TGTGCCAGCACCTCCCTCGGGACTAGCTCCGGGGAGCTGTTTTTT. Its translation: CASTSLGTSSGELFF.

The chain carries TRBV19 and TRBJ1-2; the match to TRBD1 covers 8 bases. CDR1 is LNHDA and CDR2 is SQIVND in the germline V gene (reference sequence). The CDR3 has 14 residues. V was pared by 6 bases and J by 4 bases, with 7 bases of the junction left unmatched. In nucleotides, the CDR3 is TGTGCCAGTAGGGATTGGACAGGGCTCTATGGCTACACCTTC. Protein product: CASRDWTGLYGYTF.

This chain uses TRBV7-8 with TRBJ2-7; 12 nucleotides align to TRBD1. J lost 8 bases, V lost 3 bases, and 11 bases had no gene match. Germline V lookup: CDR1 SGHVS, CDR2 FQNEAQ. CDR3 length equals 16 residues. The chain's CDR3 is CASSLGPGQGAGKQYF. CDR3 in DNA: TGTGCCAGCAGCTTGGGCCCGGGACAGGGGGCAGGGAAGCAGTACTTC.

The chain uses TRBV5-1 and TRBJ2-2; 7 nucleotides match TRBD1. The CDR3 runs to 13 residues. Germline loops: CDR1 SGHRS, CDR2 YFSETQ. V gave up 4 bases and J gave up 5 bases; unmatched junction bases: 2. The CDR3 loop reads CASSVQGTGELFF. The CDR3 DNA follows: TGCGCCAGCAGCGTACAGGGGACCGGGGAGCTGTTTTTT.

The CDR3 reads CASSHRDRGLHEQYF. CDR3 nucleotide sequence: TGTGCCAGCAGCCACCGGGACAGGGGTCTCCACGAGCAGTACTTC. V usage is TRBV7-9 and J usage is TRBJ2-7, with TRBD1 identical over 10 bases. With V trimmed by 5 bases and J by 5 bases, 9 bases remained unmatched. Germline V gene data show CDR1 as SEHNR and CDR2 as FQNEAQ (reference sequence). The CDR3 covers 15 residues.

The gene calls are TRBV7-2 and TRBJ2-2, with 8 positions matching TRBD1. V trimming: 6 bases; J trimming: 4 bases; junction bases outside the gene matches: 10. This CDR3 comprises 16 residues. Germline V lookup: CDR1 SGHTA, CDR2 FQGNSA. The CDR3, as DNA: TGTGCCAGCAGATCTAGACTCCAGGGGGCCACCGGGGAGCTGTTTTTT. Translating gives CASRSRLQGATGELFF.

The J gene is TRBJ1-4, the V gene TRBV4-3; D unresolved. V was trimmed by 0 bases and J by 11 bases, leaving 22 bases between them. The V gene's germline CDR1 is LGHNA and CDR2 YSLEER. The CDR3 loop spans 17 amino acids. CDR3 nucleotide sequence: TGCGCCAGCAGCCAAGATAAGGACTTCGTAGTTTCACTCAAACTGTTTTTT. It yields the protein CASSQDKDFVVSLKLFF.

The chain has TRBV29-1 and TRBJ2-5; tentative D call: TRBD1 (5 bases). The germline V gene has CDR1 SQVTM and CDR2 ANQGSEA. Deletions cut 4 bases from V and 5 bases from J, with 8 bases between. The CDR3 runs to 11 residues. The CDR3 DNA follows: TGCAGCGTTGGGACACGGGAGACCCAGTACTTC. As protein: CSVGTRETQYF.

This chain links TRBV12-3 or TRBV12-4 with TRBJ1-2, with a possible D match to TRBD1 (6 bases). V shed 3 bases and J shed 9 bases, with 14 bases lying between them. The CDR3 contains 13 residues. The CDR3 is CASSFPRGMSYTF. CDR3 coding DNA: TGTGCCAGCAGTTTCCCGAGGGGGATGAGCTACACCTTC.

This sequence joins TRBV7-3 and TRBJ1-2; weak D call: TRBD1 (6 bases). CDR1 is SGHTA, CDR2 FQGTGA, per germline. The CDR3 contains 13 residues. V lost 5 bases to trimming and J lost 8 bases, with 15 bases between them. In nucleotides, the CDR3 is TGTGCCAGCAGCCCGAGCCTGACAGGCGGCTACACCTTC. Translation: CASSPSLTGGYTF.

V is TRBV27 and J is TRBJ2-7, with D perhaps matching TRBD2 (7 bases). CDR1 is MNHEY and CDR2 is SMNVEV in the germline V gene (reference sequence). This CDR3 spans 14 amino acids. Trimming shortened V by 7 bases and J by 7 bases, and 20 bases separated the two germline ends. The CDR3 here is CASNPGARGGEQYF. In DNA form, the CDR3 reads TGTGCCAGCAATCCAGGGGCGCGCGGGGGAGAGCAGTACTTC.

The rearrangement uses TRBV19 and TRBJ1-2; 7 bases match TRBD1. The CDR3 contains 16 residues. Trimming removed 6 bases from V and 2 bases from J; junction bases left unmatched: 12. Germline CDR1 is LNHDA and CDR2 is SQIVND (reference sequence). CDR3 bases: TGTGCCAGTAGCCGATTGGAGGGACAGTTAAACTATGGCTACACCTTC. Protein product: CASSRLEGQLNYGYTF. The full variable domain, its missing parts supplied by reference TRBV19 and TRBJ1-2, is DGGITQSPKYLFRKEGQNVTLSCEQNLNHDAMYWYRQDPGQGLRLIYYSQIVNDFQKGDIAEGYSVSREKKESFPLTVTSAQKNPTAFYLCASSRLEGQLNYGYTFGSGTRLTVV.

This chain uses TRBV6-5 with TRBJ2-3; 9 bases line up with TRBD1. The CDR3 totals 14 residues. V shed 8 bases and J 2 bases; nucleotides not matched to a gene: 5. Germline CDR1 MNHEY, CDR2 SVGAGI. The CDR3 here is CASVGQGNTDTQYF. In DNA form, the CDR3 reads TGTGCCAGCGTGGGACAGGGAAACACAGATACGCAGTATTTT.

This clone occurred once. The V and J genes are TRBV10-3 and TRBJ1-1, with D unclear. Germline V CDR1 and CDR2: ENHRY, SYGVKD. The CDR3 extends over 12 amino acids. The V gene lost 6 bases and the J gene lost 1 base, with 6 bases spanning the gap. CDR3 DNA sequence: TGTGCCATCAGGCGCGGGAACACTGAAGCTTTCTTT. Translated, it gives CAIRRGNTEAFF.

V usage is TRBV19 and J usage is TRBJ1-2; D is unclear. V lost 4 bases to trimming and J lost 7 bases, with 10 bases between them. The CDR3 runs 12 residues. Germline CDR1 LNHDA, CDR2 SQIVND (reference sequence). CDR3 in DNA: TGTGCCAGTAGTACAACTAGGGCTGGCTACACCTTC. It specifies CASSTTRAGYTF.

The chain has TRBV9 and TRBJ1-1; the match to TRBD1 covers 9 bases. CDR1 SGDLS and CDR2 YYNGEE come from the germline V gene. J lost 7 bases, V lost 3 bases, and 4 bases had no gene match. The CDR3 totals 13 residues. CDR3 sequence: CASSATGGSEAFF. CDR3 nucleotide sequence: TGTGCCAGCAGCGCGACAGGGGGGAGTGAAGCTTTCTTT.

With regard to this clone: The sample carries other DNA sequences with the same CDR3. This chain uses TRBV6-5 with TRBJ1-1; 9 bases fit TRBD1. This CDR3 has 13 residues. In germline, CDR1 is MNHEY, CDR2 SVGAGI. V lost 6 bases to trimming and J lost 4 bases; unmatched junction nucleotides: 3. The CDR3 sequence is CASRPTGGTEAFF. CDR3 in DNA: TGTGCCAGCAGGCCGACAGGGGGCACTGAAGCTTTCTTT.

The chain carries TRBV6-2 or TRBV6-3 and TRBJ2-7, with 7 bases lining up with TRBD1. The CDR3 extends over 15 amino acids. V lost 0 bases to trimming and J lost 7 bases; unmatched junction nucleotides: 9. The germline CDR1 and CDR2 sequences are MNHEY and SVGEGT. As DNA, the CDR3 is TGTGCCAGCAGTTACTCGGGACAGCTATCGGGGGAGCAGTACTTC. Translation: CASSYSGQLSGEQYF.

The genes are TRBV11-2 and TRBJ1-2, with D unclear. This CDR3 is 14 amino acids long. V was cut by 1 base and J by 0 bases, with 6 bases left in between. CDR1 is SGHAT and CDR2 is FQNNGV in the germline V gene. The CDR3 protein is CASSLARTNYGYTF. The DNA for the CDR3 is TGTGCCAGCAGCTTAGCCAGGACTAACTATGGCTACACCTTC.